The entry below describes one T cell receptor (beta chain). The sample belongs to a study of CD8 T cells in Susac syndrome. The J segment lost 5 bases and the V segment lost 6 bases, leaving 12 bases of the junction unmatched. The CDR3 runs 16 residues. Reverse transcription of 0.5 to 1 ug RNA used random hexamers. Coverage of TCR beta CDR3 amplification by immunoSEQ multiplex PCR extended to 54 Vbeta and 13 Jbeta. MiXCR, applied by TCRdb to the immunoSEQ multiplex PCR reads, yields one record per CDR3 protein. The sample shows roughly 160,000 distinct CDR3 sequences, around 94% of them seen only once.

This chain links TRBV12-3 or TRBV12-4 with TRBJ1-4; 7 bases are a match to TRBD1. The sequenced sample was CD4+ T cells from PBMCs. The receptor comes from a human donor in good health. CDR3 residues: CASSHGSGQVNEKLFF. The CDR3 DNA follows: TGTGCCAGCAGCCATGGATCAGGACAGGTGAATGAAAAACTGTTTTTT.